The rows below give T cell receptor beta chains drawn from one sample of a study of shared clonotypes between healthy human individuals. TCRdb keeps only in-frame clones here, not all; method: immunoSEQ multiplex PCR. The data show some 2,100,000 clones, about 93% seen once. The source material was naive CD8+ T cells from PBMCs. The receptors originated from a young man in good health. Some clones in this sample may be carry-over from other donors' samples. Both conserved end residues are part of each CDR3. Fields, in order: V gene, clone size, D gene, J gene, CDR3 DNA, CDR3 protein. A D gene is named only where the DNA matches it firmly. Not every row has a clone size; where given, it reads once, few, many or a size class.

V gene: TRBV29-1; clone size: -; D gene: -; J gene: TRBJ2-3; CDR3 DNA: TGCAGCGTTTTCGGGGGCGAAGCAGATACGCAGTATTTT; CDR3 protein: CSVFGGEADTQYF
V gene: TRBV1; clone size: -; D gene: -; J gene: TRBJ2-3; CDR3 DNA: TGCACCGCGGGACGGGAGGGGACGGGCACAGATACGCAGTATTTT; CDR3 protein: CTAGREGTGTDTQYF
V gene: TRBV7-9; clone size: once; D gene: -; J gene: TRBJ1-2; CDR3 DNA: TGTGCCAGCGGGAACCCTGAGAACTATGGCTACACCTTC; CDR3 protein: CASGNPENYGYTF
V gene: TRBV5-1; clone size: once; D gene: -; J gene: TRBJ2-7; CDR3 DNA: TGCGCCAGCAGCTTGAGCTGGTACGGGGGTTTCGAGCAGTACTTC; CDR3 protein: CASSLSWYGGFEQYF
V gene: TRBV19; clone size: -; D gene: TRBD2; J gene: TRBJ2-7; CDR3 DNA: TGTGCCAGTAGTGAAAGCGGGAGGGCCTTCGAGCAGTACTTC; CDR3 protein: CASSESGRAFEQYF
V gene: TRBV5-6; clone size: -; D gene: -; J gene: TRBJ2-2; CDR3 DNA: TGTGCCAGCAGCTTATCAGGGGCGCGGCCCGGGGAGCTGTTTTTT; CDR3 protein: CASSLSGARPGELFF
V gene: TRBV4-1; clone size: -; D gene: -; J gene: TRBJ2-1; CDR3 DNA: TGCGCCAGCAGCCAAGATCCTGGGGGCGGGGGTTACAATGAGCAGTTCTTC; CDR3 protein: CASSQDPGGGGYNEQFF
V gene: TRBV27; clone size: -; D gene: TRBD2; J gene: TRBJ2-3; CDR3 DNA: TGTGCCAGCAGTTTTTCGGCTAGCGGAGATACGCAGTATTTT; CDR3 protein: CASSFSASGDTQYF
V gene: TRBV28; clone size: -; D gene: TRBD1; J gene: TRBJ1-2; CDR3 DNA: TGTGCCAGCAGTCACCGGGACAGCTCGTATGGCTACACCTTC; CDR3 protein: CASSHRDSSYGYTF
V gene: TRBV5-6; clone size: -; D gene: -; J gene: TRBJ2-2; CDR3 DNA: TGTGCCAGCAGCATTTCTCCGAACACCGGGGAGCTGTTTTTT; CDR3 protein: CASSISPNTGELFF
V gene: TRBV28; clone size: -; D gene: -; J gene: TRBJ2-4; CDR3 DNA: TGTGCCAGCAGTTTACTCGGAGGGAGCATTCAGTACTTC; CDR3 protein: CASSLLGGSIQYF
V gene: TRBV4-1; clone size: -; D gene: -; J gene: TRBJ2-1; CDR3 DNA: TGCGCCAGCAGCCAACTAAACCGGGACAATGAGCAGTTCTTC; CDR3 protein: CASSQLNRDNEQFF